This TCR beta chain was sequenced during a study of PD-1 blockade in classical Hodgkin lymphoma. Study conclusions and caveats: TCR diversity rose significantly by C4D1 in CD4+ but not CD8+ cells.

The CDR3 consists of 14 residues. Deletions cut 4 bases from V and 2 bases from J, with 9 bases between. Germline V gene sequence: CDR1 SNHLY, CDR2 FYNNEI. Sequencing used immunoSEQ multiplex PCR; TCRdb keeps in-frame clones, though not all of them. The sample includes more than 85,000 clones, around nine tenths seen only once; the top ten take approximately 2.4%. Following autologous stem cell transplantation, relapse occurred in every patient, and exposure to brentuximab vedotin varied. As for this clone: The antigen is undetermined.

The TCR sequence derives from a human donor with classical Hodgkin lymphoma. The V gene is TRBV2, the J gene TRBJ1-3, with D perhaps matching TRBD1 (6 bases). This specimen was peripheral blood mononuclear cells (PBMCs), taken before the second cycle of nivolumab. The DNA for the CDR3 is TGTGCCAGCAGTGTTACAGGGACTGGAAACACCATATATTTT. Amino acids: CASSVTGTGNTIYF.